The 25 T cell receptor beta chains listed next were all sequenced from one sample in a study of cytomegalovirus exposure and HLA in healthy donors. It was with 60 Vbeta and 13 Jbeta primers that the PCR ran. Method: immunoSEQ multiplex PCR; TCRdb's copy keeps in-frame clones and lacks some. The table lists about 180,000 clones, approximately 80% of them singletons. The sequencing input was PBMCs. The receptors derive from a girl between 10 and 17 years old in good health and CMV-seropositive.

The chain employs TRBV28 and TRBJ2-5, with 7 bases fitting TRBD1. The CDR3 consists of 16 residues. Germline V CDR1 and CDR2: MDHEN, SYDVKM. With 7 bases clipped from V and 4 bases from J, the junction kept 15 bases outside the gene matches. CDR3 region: CASNFLGETGRETQYF. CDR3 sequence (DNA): TGTGCCAGCAATTTTCTGGGCGAGACAGGGAGAGAGACCCAGTACTTC.

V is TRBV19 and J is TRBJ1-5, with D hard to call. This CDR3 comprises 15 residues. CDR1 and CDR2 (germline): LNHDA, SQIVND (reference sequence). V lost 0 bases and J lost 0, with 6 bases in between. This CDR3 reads CASSIDSYSNQPQHF. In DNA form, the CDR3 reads TGTGCCAGTAGTATAGACAGTTATAGCAATCAGCCCCAGCATTTT.

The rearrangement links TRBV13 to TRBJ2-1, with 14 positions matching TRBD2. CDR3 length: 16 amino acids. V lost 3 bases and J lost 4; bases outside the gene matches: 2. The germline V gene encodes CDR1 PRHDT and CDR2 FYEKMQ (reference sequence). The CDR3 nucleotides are TGTGCCAGCAGCTTCGGGACTAGCGGGGGATACAATGAGCAGTTCTTC. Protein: CASSFGTSGGYNEQFF.

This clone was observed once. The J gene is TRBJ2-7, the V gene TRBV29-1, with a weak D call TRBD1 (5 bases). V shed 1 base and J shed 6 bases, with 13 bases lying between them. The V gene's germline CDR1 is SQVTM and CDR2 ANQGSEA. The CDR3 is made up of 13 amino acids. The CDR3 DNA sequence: TGCAGCGTTGAAGGCGTCAGGGCTCGCGAGCAGTACTTC. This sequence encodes CSVEGVRAREQYF.

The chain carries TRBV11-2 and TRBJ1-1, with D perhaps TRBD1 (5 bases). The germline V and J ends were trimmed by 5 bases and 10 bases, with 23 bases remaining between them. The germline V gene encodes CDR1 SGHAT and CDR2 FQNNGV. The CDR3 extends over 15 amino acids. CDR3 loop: CASSQATVARGGAFF. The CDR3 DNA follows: TGTGCCAGCAGCCAGGCGACAGTCGCCCGAGGTGGAGCTTTCTTT.

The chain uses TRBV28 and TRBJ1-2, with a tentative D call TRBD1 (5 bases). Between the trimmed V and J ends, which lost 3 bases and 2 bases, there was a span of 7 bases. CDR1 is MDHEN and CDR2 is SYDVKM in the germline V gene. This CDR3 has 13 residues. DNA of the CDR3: TGTGCCAGCAGTTTTAGACAGAACTATGGCTACACCTTC. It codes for CASSFRQNYGYTF.

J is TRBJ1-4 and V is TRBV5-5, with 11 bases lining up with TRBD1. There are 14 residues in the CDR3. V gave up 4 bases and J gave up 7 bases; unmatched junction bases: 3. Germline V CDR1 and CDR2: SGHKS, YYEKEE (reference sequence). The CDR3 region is CASSPGQGGEKLFF. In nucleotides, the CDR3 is TGTGCCAGCAGCCCGGGACAGGGGGGTGAAAAACTGTTTTTT. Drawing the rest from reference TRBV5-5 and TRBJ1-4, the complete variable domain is DAGVTQSPTHLIKTRGQQVTLRCSPISGHKSVSWYQQVLGQGPQFIFQYYEKEERGRGNFPDRFSARQFPNYSSELNVNALLLGDSALYLCASSPGQGGEKLFFGSGTQLSVL.

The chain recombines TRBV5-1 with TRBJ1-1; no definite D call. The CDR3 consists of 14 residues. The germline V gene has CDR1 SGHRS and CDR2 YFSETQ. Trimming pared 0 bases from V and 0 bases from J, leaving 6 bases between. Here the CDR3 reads CASSLAHMNTEAFF. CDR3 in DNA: TGCGCCAGCAGCTTGGCACATATGAACACTGAAGCTTTCTTT.

The CDR3 coding sequence is TGTGCCATCAGGGACAGGGTTGGGGAGCAGTACTTC. Protein sequence: CAIRDRVGEQYF. This chain joins TRBV10-3 and TRBJ2-7; 8 bases map to TRBD1. Germline assignment: CDR1 ENHRY and CDR2 SYGVKD. V lost 6 bases to trimming and J lost 7 bases; unmatched junction nucleotides: 5. This CDR3 spans 12 amino acids.

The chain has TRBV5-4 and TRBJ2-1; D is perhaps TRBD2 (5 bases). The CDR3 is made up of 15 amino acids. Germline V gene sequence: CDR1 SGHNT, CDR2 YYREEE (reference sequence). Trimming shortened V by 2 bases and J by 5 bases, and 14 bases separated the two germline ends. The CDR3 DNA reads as TGTGCCAGCAGCTTCGGGCTAGCCGGGGACAATGAGCAGTTCTTC. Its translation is CASSFGLAGDNEQFF.

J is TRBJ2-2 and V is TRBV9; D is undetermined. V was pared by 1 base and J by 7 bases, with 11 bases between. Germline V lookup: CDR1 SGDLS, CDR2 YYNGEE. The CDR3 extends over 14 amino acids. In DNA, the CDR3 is TGTGCCAGCAGCGTACAGGTCTTAAACGGGGAGCTGTTTTTT. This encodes CASSVQVLNGELFF. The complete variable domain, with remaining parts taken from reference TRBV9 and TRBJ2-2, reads DSGVTQTPKHLITATGQRVTLRCSPRSGDLSVYWYQQSLDQGLQFLIQYYNGEERAKGNILERFSAQQFPDLHSELNLSSLELGDSALYFCASSVQVLNGELFFGEGSRLTVL.

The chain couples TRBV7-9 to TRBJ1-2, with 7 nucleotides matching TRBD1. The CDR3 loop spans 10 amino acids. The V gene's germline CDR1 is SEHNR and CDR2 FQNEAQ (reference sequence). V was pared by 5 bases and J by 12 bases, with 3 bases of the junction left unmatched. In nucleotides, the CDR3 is TGTGCCAGCAGCCCAGGGGGGCACACCTTC. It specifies CASSPGGHTF.

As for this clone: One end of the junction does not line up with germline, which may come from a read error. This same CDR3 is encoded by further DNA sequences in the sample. This CDR3 is CAWSVVRFDGYTF. In nucleotides, the CDR3 is TGTGCCTGGAGTGTAGTCAGGTTCGATGGTTACACCTTC. The J gene is TRBJ1-2, the V gene TRBV30; D is unresolved. Germline values: CDR1 GTSNPN, CDR2 SVGIG (reference sequence). The CDR3 runs to 13 residues.

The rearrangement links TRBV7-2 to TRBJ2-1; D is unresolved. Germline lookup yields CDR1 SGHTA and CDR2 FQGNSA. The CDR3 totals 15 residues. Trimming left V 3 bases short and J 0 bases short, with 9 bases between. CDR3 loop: CASSFLKSSYNEQFF. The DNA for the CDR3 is TGTGCCAGCAGCTTTCTTAAGAGCTCCTACAATGAGCAGTTCTTC.

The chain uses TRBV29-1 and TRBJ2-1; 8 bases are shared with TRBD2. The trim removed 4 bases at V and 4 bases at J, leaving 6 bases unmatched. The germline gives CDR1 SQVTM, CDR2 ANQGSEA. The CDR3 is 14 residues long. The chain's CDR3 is CSVAVAGQYNEQFF. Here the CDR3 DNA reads TGCAGCGTTGCAGTAGCGGGGCAATACAATGAGCAGTTCTTC.

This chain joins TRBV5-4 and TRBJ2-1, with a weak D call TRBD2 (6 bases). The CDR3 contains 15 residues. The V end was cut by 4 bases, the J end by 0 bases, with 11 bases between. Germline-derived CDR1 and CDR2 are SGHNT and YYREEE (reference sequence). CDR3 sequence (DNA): TGTGCCAGCAGCGGAGGGCCTCCCTCCTACAATGAGCAGTTCTTC. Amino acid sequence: CASSGGPPSYNEQFF.

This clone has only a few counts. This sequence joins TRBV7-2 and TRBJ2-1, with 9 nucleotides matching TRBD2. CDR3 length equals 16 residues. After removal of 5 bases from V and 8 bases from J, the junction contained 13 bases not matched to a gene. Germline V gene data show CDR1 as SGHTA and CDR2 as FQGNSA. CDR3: CASSQRVAGVGDEQFF. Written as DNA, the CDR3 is TGTGCCAGCAGCCAAAGGGTAGCGGGGGTGGGCGATGAGCAGTTCTTC.

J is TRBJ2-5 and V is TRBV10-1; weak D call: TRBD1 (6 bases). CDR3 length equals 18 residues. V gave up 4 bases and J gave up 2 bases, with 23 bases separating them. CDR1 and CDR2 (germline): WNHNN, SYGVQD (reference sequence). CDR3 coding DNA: TGCGCCAGCAGTGGACAGGCCTTAAATCCGAGAGGACAAGAGACCCAGTACTTC. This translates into CASSGQALNPRGQETQYF.

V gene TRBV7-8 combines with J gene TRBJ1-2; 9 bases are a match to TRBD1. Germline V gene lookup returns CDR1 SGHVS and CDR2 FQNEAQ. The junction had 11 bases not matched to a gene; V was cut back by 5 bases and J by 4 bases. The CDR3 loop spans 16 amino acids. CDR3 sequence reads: CASSATGTGQIYGYTF. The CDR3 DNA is TGTGCCAGCAGCGCTACCGGGACAGGGCAGATCTATGGCTACACCTTC. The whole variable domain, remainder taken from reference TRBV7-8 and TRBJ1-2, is GAGVSQSPRYKVAKRGQDVALRCDPISGHVSLFWYQQALGQGPEFLTYFQNEAQLDKSGLPSDRFFAERPEGSVSTLKIQRTQQEDSAVYLCASSATGTGQIYGYTFGSGTRLTVV.

The DNA of the CDR3 is TGTGCCTACGGGGGTTGGGATGAAAAACTGTTTTTT. Translated: CAYGGWDEKLFF. The chain combines TRBV5-4 with TRBJ1-4, with a weak D call TRBD1 (5 bases). V lost 10 bases and J lost 6, with 13 bases in between. CDR3 length: 12 amino acids. The germline CDR1 and CDR2 sequences are SGHNT and YYREEE (reference sequence).

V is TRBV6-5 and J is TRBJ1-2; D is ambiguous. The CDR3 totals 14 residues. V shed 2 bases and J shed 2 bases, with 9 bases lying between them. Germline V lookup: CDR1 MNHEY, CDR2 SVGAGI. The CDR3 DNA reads TGTGCCAGCAGTTACGGCCGGGGAAACTATGGCTACACCTTC. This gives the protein CASSYGRGNYGYTF.

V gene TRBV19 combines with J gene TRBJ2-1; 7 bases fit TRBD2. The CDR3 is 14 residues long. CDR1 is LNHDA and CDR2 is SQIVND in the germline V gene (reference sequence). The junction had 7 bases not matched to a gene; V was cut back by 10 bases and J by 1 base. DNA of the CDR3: TGTGCCACTACCCGCGGGAGTTCCTACAATGAGCAGTTCTTC. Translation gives CATTRGSSYNEQFF.

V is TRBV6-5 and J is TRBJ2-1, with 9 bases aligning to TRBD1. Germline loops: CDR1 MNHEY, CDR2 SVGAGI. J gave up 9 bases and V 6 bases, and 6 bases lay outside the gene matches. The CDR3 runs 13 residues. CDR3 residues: CASSRTGAIEQFF. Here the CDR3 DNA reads TGTGCCAGCAGCCGGACAGGGGCTATTGAGCAGTTCTTC.

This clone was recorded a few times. This chain's CDR3 is CASSQSPDSLTREQFF. The CDR3 DNA is TGCGCCAGCAGCCAATCCCCGGACTCCCTTACCCGTGAGCAGTTCTTC. The genes are TRBV4-1 and TRBJ2-1, with D maybe TRBD2 (5 bases). Trimming left V 2 bases short and J 9 bases short, with 20 bases between. Germline V gene lookup returns CDR1 MGHRA and CDR2 YSYEKL. The CDR3 runs to 16 residues.

The CDR3 sequence is CASSVKSSNQPQHF. The CDR3, as DNA: TGTGCCAGCAGCGTTAAGAGTAGCAATCAGCCCCAGCATTTT. The chain links TRBV2 to TRBJ1-5; D remains unclear. CDR3 size: 14 residues. V lost 6 bases and J 0 bases, leaving 9 bases between the germline ends. In germline, CDR1 is SNHLY, CDR2 FYNNEI.